The T cell receptor (beta chain) under discussion was sequenced for a study of Graves' ophthalmopathy and Graves' hyperthyroidism. General study results and limits: Blood also harbored most expanded thyroid clonotypes above 0.001 frequency.

Germline V gives CDR1 SGHVS, CDR2 FQNEAQ. The junction had 12 bases not matched to a gene; V was cut back by 4 bases and J by 1 base. This CDR3 has 19 residues. The table lists this clonotype with many counts. Antigen unknown. Ophthalmopathy donors were characterized by moderate-to-severe activity, CAS of at least 3, NOSPECS of at least 4, and duration under 3 months. Amplified TCR beta CDR3 regions were obtained using RNA transcripts as template. Second-round multiplex PCR followed a first-round RT-PCR using HTBI primers. From the multiplex PCR reads, TCRdb called clonotypes with MiXCR, one entry per CDR3 protein. The sample records under 400,000 distinct CDR3 sequences, 15% to 20% being singletons.

This TCR derives from an adult man with Graves' ophthalmopathy. The sequenced sample consisted of peripheral blood. This chain joins TRBV7-8 and TRBJ2-7; TRBD2 matches at 14 bases. CDR3 loop: CASSSKTSGRAWKSYEQYF. CDR3 in DNA: TGTGCCAGCAGCTCCAAGACTAGCGGGAGGGCGTGGAAGTCCTACGAGCAGTACTTC.